Given below is one TCR beta chain in context. The data are from a study of blood T cell repertoires in COVID-19. Background on the study: Samples taken during acute and convalescent COVID-19 were collected in the United States, Italy and Spain.

The assay was immunoSEQ multiplex PCR, and TCRdb's table has in-frame clones only and misses some. The profile shows under 300,000 clones, approximately 90% of them singletons. The specimen was peripheral blood. The TCR was taken from a woman between 25 and 40 years old with active or convalescent COVID-19.

The DNA of the CDR3 is TGTGCCAGCAGTCAGACCGCGGGGTCGCCTAGTGCAGATACGCAGTATTTT. Translating it yields CASSQTAGSPSADTQYF. The rearrangement uses TRBV6-6 and TRBJ2-3; TRBD2 is a possible D gene (6 bases). V lost 5 bases and J 4 bases, leaving 22 bases between the germline ends. Germline CDR1 and CDR2: MNHNY and SVGAGI (reference sequence). The CDR3 length is 17 residues.